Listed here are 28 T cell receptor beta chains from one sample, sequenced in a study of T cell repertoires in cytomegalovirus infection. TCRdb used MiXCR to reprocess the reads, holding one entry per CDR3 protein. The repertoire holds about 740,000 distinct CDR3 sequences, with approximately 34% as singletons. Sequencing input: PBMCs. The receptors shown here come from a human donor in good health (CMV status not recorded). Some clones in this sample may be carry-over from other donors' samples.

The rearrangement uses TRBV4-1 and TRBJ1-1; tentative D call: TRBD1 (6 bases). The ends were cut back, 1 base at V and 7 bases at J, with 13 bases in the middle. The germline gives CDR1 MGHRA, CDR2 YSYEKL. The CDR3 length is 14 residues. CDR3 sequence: CASSQVEGVVEAFF. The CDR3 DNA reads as TGCGCCAGCAGCCAAGTAGAGGGGGTGGTTGAAGCTTTCTTT.

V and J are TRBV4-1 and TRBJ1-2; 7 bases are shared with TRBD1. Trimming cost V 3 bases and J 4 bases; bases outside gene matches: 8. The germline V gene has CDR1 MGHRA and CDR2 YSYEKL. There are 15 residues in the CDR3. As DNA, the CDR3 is TGCGCCAGCAGCCAGGCATCGGGACAGCTCTATGGCTACACCTTC. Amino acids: CASSQASGQLYGYTF.

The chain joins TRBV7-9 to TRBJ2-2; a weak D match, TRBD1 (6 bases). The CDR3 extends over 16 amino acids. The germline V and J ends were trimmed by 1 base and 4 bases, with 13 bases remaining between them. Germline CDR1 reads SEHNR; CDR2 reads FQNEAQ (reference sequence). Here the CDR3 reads CASSLGTGTSTGELFF. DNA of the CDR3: TGTGCCAGCAGCTTAGGAACAGGGACCTCCACCGGGGAGCTGTTTTTT.

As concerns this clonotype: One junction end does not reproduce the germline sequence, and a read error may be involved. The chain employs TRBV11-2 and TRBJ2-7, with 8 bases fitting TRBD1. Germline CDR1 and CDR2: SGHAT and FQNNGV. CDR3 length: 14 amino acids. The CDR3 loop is CSSSLTGGPPEQYF. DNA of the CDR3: TGTTCCAGCAGCCTAACAGGGGGGCCCCCTGAGCAGTACTTC.

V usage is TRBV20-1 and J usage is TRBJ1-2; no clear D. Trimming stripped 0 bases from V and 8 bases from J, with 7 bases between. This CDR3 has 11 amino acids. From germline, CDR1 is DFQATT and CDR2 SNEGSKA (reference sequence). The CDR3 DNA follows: TGCAGTGCTAGAGATCCCGGGGGCTACACCTTC. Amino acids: CSARDPGGYTF.

Written as DNA, the CDR3 is TGTGCCAGCAGCTTAAATCAGGAATCGCAGTATTTT. Protein product: CASSLNQESQYF. The rearrangement joins TRBV7-3 to TRBJ2-3; D ambiguous. V was trimmed by 1 base and J by 10 bases, leaving 9 bases between them. This CDR3 region has 12 residues. Per germline, CDR1 SGHTA and CDR2 FQGTGA. Variable domain in full (rest from reference TRBV7-3 and TRBJ2-3): GAGVSQTPSNKVTEKGKYVELRCDPISGHTALYWYRQSLGQGPEFLIYFQGTGAADDSGLPNDRFFAVRPEGSVSTLKIQRTERGDSAVYLCASSLNQESQYFGPGTRLTVL.

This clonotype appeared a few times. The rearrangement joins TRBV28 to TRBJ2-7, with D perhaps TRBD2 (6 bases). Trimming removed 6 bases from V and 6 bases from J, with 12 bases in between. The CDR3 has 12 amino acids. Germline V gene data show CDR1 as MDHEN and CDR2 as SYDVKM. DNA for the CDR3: TGTGCCAGCAGCCAGGGACTTGGCGAGCAGTACTTC. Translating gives CASSQGLGEQYF.

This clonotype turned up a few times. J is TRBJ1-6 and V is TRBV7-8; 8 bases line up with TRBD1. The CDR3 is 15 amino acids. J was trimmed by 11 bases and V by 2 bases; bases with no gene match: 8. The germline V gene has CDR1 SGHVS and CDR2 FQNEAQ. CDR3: CASSLQGALLAPLHF. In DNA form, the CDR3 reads TGTGCCAGCAGCTTACAGGGGGCTTTGCTGGCACCCCTCCACTTT.

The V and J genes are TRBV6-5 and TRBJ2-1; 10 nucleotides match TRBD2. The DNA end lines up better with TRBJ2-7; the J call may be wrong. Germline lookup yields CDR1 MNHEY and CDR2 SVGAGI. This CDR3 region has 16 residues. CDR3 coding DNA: TGTGCCAGCAGGCCGAACCCGGGACTAGCGTTCAATGAGCAGTACTTC. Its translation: CASRPNPGLAFNEQYF.

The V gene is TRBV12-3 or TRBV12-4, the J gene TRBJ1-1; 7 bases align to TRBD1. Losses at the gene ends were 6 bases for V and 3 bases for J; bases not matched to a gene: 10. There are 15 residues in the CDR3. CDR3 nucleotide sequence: TGTGCCAGCAGCATGGACAGGCGGGGACACACTGAAGCTTTCTTT. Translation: CASSMDRRGHTEAFF.

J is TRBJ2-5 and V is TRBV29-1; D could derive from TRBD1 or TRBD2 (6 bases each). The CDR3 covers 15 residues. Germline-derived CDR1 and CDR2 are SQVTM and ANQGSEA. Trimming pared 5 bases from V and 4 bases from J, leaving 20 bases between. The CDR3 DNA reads TGCAGCGTTCGGTGGGGGGCCAGGGGTCTAGAGACCCAGTACTTC. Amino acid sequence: CSVRWGARGLETQYF.

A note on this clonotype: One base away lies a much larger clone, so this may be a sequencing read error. In nucleotides, the CDR3 is TGTGCCATCAGGCCAGGGGGATGGGACACTGAAGCTTTCTTT. Encoded protein: CAIRPGGWDTEAFF. V and J are TRBV7-2 and TRBJ1-1; 7 nucleotides align to TRBD1. In germline, CDR1 is SGHTA, CDR2 FQGNSA. Trimming cost V 10 bases and J 3 bases; bases outside gene matches: 11. The CDR3 is 14 residues long.

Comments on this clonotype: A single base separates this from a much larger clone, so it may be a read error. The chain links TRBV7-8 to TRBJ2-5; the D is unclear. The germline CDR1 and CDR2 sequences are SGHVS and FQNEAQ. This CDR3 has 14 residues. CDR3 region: CASSLYEIQDTQYF. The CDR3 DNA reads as TGTGCCAGCAGCCTTTATGAAATCCAAGATACCCAGTACTTC.

CDR3 bases: TGTGCCAGCAGCTTCGGGTGGCAGCCCCAGCATTTT. Translating gives CASSFGWQPQHF. This chain links TRBV7-2 with TRBJ1-5; no reliable D call. The CDR3 loop spans 12 amino acids. Germline assignment: CDR1 SGHTA and CDR2 FQGNSA. The germline V and J ends were trimmed by 3 bases and 7 bases, with 7 bases remaining between them.

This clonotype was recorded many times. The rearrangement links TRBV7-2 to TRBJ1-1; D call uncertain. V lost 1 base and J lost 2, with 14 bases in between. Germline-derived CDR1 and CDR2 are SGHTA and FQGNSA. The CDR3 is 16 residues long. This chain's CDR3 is CASSLVVFQPNTEAFF. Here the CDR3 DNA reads TGTGCCAGCAGCTTAGTGGTTTTCCAGCCTAACACTGAAGCTTTCTTT.

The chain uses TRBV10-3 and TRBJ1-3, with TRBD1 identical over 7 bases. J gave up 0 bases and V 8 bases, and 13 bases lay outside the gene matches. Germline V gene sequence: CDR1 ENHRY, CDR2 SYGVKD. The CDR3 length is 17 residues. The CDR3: CAIGGGRTGGSGNTIYF. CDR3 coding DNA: TGTGCCATCGGGGGGGGTCGGACAGGCGGCTCTGGAAACACCATATATTTT.

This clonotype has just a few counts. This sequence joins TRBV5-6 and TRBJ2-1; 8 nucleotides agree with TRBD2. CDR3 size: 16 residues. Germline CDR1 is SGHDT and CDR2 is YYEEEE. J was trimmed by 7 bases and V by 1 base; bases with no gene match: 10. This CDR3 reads CASSLWGAGVRNEQFF. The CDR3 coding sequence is TGTGCCAGCAGCTTGTGGGGAGCGGGAGTAAGAAATGAGCAGTTCTTC.

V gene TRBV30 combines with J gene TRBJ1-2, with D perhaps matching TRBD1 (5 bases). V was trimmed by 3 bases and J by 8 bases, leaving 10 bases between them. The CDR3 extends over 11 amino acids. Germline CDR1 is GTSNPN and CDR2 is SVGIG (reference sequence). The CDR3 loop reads CAWSRVLGYTF. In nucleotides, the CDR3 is TGTGCCTGGAGCAGGGTTTTGGGCTACACCTTC.

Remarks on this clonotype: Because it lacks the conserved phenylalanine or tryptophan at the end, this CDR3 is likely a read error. The CDR3 coding sequence is TGTGCCAGCAGTTTAGGGGAGACCCAGTACTTA. Protein: CASSLGETQYL. This chain connects TRBV28 to TRBJ2-5; unclear D gene. Trimming cost V 2 bases and J 5 bases, with 3 bases left between them. Germline V gene data show CDR1 as MDHEN and CDR2 as SYDVKM. The CDR3 runs to 11 residues.

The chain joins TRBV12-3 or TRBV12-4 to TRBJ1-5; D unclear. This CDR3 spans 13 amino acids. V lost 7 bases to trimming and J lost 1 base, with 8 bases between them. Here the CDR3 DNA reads TGTGCCAGCATGATTGGGAGCAATCAGCCCCAGCATTTT. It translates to CASMIGSNQPQHF.

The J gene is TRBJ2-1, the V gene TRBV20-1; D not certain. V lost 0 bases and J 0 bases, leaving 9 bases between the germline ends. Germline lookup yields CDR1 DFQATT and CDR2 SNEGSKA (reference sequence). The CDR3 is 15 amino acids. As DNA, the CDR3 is TGCAGTGCTAGAGATAGGTCAGTCTCCTACAATGAGCAGTTCTTC. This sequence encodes CSARDRSVSYNEQFF.

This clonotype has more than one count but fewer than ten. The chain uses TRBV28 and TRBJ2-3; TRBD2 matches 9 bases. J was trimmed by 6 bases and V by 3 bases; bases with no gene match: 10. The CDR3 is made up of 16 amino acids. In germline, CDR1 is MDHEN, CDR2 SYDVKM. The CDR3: CASSFFRGGAGDTQYF. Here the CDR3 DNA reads TGTGCCAGCAGTTTTTTCCGCGGGGGGGCCGGGGATACGCAGTATTTT.

CDR3 coding DNA: TGCGCCAGCAGCCGCGGACGCTTGGACCGAATAAATTCACCCCTCCACTTT. Translation: CASSRGRLDRINSPLHF. The chain uses TRBV4-1 and TRBJ1-6; D is ambiguous. Looked up from germline, CDR1 is MGHRA and CDR2 is YSYEKL. V was cut by 4 bases and J by 7 bases, with 20 bases left in between. The CDR3 is made up of 17 amino acids.

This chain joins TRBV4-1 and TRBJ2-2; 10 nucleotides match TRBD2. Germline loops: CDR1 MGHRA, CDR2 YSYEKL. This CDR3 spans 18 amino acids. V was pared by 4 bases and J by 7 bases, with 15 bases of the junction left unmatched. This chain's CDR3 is CASSRTATSGGVIGELFF. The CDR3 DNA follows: TGCGCCAGCAGCCGAACAGCGACCAGCGGGGGGGTGATCGGGGAGCTGTTTTTT.

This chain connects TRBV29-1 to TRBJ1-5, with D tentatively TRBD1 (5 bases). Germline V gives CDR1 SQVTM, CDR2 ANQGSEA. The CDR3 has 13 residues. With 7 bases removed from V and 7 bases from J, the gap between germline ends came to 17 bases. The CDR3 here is CSAAVGGSQPQHF. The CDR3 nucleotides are TGCAGCGCCGCGGTCGGGGGGAGCCAGCCCCAGCATTTT. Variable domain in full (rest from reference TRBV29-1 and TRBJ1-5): SAVISQKPSRDICQRGTSLTIQCQVDSQVTMMFWYRQQPGQSLTLIATANQGSEATYESGFVIDKFPISRPNLTFSTLTVSNMSPEDSSIYLCSAAVGGSQPQHFGDGTRLSIL.

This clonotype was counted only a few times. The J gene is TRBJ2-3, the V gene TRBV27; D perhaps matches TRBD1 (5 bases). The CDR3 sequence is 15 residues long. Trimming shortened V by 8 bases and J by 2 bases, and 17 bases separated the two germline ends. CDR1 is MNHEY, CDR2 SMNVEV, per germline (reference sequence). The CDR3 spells CASRLSLGPTDTQYF. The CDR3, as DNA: TGTGCCAGCCGACTCTCATTGGGGCCCACAGATACGCAGTATTTT.

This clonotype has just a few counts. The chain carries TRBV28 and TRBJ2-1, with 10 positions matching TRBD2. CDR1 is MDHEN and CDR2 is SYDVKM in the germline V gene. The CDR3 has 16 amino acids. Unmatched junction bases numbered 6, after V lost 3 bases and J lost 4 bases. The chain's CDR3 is CASSLPHSGGYNEQFF. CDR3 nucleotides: TGTGCCAGCAGTTTGCCACATAGCGGGGGGTACAATGAGCAGTTCTTC.

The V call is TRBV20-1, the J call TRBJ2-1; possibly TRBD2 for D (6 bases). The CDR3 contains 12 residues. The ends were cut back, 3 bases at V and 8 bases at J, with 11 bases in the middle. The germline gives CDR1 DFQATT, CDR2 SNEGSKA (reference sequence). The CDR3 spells CSASGGYDEQFF. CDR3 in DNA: TGCAGTGCTAGCGGGGGTTACGATGAGCAGTTCTTC.